This TCR beta chain derives from a study of CD8+ T cells in alopecia areata. The treatment is: oral pan-JAK inhibitor, 5-10 mg twice daily. In the case of this clone: Its antigen remains unknown.

Extracted RNA was reverse transcribed, and the resulting cDNA served as sequencing template. Profiled with immunoSEQ multiplex PCR; TCRdb holds only in-frame clones, not every one. Among 150,000 to 200,000 clones, roughly 62% were seen once, and the ten largest hold over 9.5%. Whole-study findings and limits: Mice showed clearer TCR sharing than patients did, a gap that was possibly HLA-related.

The CDR3 length is 11 residues. V lost 3 bases to trimming and J lost 11 bases, with 11 bases between them. The germline V gene has CDR1 GTSNPN and CDR2 SVGIG (reference sequence). This receptor was taken from a human donor with alopecia areata. The specimen comprised CD8+ T cells sorted from blood, sampled at week 24, from a patient treated with tofacitinib. The genes are TRBV30 and TRBJ2-1; possibly TRBD1 for D (6 bases). Here the CDR3 reads CAWRQGYQQFF. DNA of the CDR3: TGTGCCTGGAGACAGGGTTATCAGCAGTTCTTC. Together with reference TRBV30 and TRBJ2-1, the CDR3 gives the full variable domain: SQTIHQWPATLVQPVGSPLSLECTVEGTSNPNLYWYRQAAGRGLQLLFYSVGIGQISSEVPQNLSASRPQDRQFILSSKKLLLSDSGFYLCAWRQGYQQFFGPGTRLTVL.